What follows is one T cell receptor beta chain and its context. Other DNA sequences from this sample encode an identical CDR3 as well. The source of the sample is a study of cytomegalovirus exposure and HLA in healthy donors. The PCR made use of 60 Vbeta and 13 Jbeta primers. Generated by immunoSEQ multiplex PCR, the TCRdb table keeps only in-frame clones and is missing some. The sample has some 140,000 clones, around four fifths seen once. The CDR3 length is 12 residues. The ends were cut back, 5 bases at V and 0 bases at J, with 5 bases in the middle. CDR1 MNHEY and CDR2 SMNVEV come from the germline V gene (reference sequence).

J is TRBJ2-7 and V is TRBV27; D not resolved. This sequence originates from a man aged 30 to 45 in good health. Sequenced material: PBMCs. This CDR3 is CASSKSSYEQYF. The CDR3 bases are TGTGCCAGCAGTAAGAGCTCCTACGAGCAGTACTTC.